Listed below are T cell receptor beta chains from one sample, sequenced in a study of cytomegalovirus exposure and HLA in healthy donors. Assay: immunoSEQ multiplex PCR; the TCRdb copy retains only in-frame clones and omits some. The sample gives 160,000 or so clones, approximately 90% of which show up once; 0.8% to 1% is in the top ten. Sequencing was carried out using PBMCs. The receptors come from a woman under 40 in good health and CMV-seronegative. Each CDR3 is given with its conserved first and last residue. The D gene is left open where the match is weak. Clone size is not always given. Where it is, it says once, few, many or a class for expanded clones.

CDR3 DNA | CDR3 protein | V gene | CDR3 length | clone size | J gene | D gene
TGCGCCAGCAGCCAACCGGGACAGACCTACGAGCAGTACTTC | CASSQPGQTYEQYF | TRBV4-1 | 14 | . | TRBJ2-7 | TRBD1
TGTGCCAGCAGCCAAGAGGGCACAGCAACTAATGAAAAACTGTTTTTT | CASSQEGTATNEKLFF | TRBV4-2 | 16 | . | TRBJ1-4 | .
TGTGCCAGCACCCCCCTCCATAATAGCTATGGCTACACCTTC | CASTPLHNSYGYTF | TRBV28 | 14 | . | TRBJ1-2 | .
TGCGCCAGCAGCCCATCCGGGAAGAACACCGGGGAGCTGTTTTTT | CASSPSGKNTGELFF | TRBV5-1 | 15 | . | TRBJ2-2 | .
TGTGCCAGCAGCTTAGACCTTACAGGGGTCCAGCCCCAGCATTTT | CASSLDLTGVQPQHF | TRBV7-8 | 15 | . | TRBJ1-5 | TRBD1
TGTGCCAGCAGGGGCAGGGAAGGTACCGGGGAGCTGTTTTTT | CASRGREGTGELFF | TRBV6-4 | 14 | . | TRBJ2-2 | .
TGTGCCAGCAGCCAAGAGGTACTAGCGGGACTCAATGAGCAGTTCTTC | CASSQEVLAGLNEQFF | TRBV14 | 16 | . | TRBJ2-1 | TRBD2
TGTGCCAGCAGTGAAGCCACCGGGTGGAGCTCCTATAATTCACCCCTCCACTTT | CASSEATGWSSYNSPLHF | TRBV25-1 | 18 | . | TRBJ1-6 | .
TGTGCCAGCAGTTGGGACACCCTGAGCAATCAGCCCCAGCATTTT | CASSWDTLSNQPQHF | TRBV6-6 | 15 | . | TRBJ1-5 | .
TGTGCCAGCACTATAAGTAGGGGGGGTACAGATACGCAGTATTTT | CASTISRGGTDTQYF | TRBV2 | 15 | . | TRBJ2-3 | .
TGTGCCAGTAGTAGGAGGACAGGGGGCAACACTGAAGCTTTCTTT | CASSRRTGGNTEAFF | TRBV19 | 15 | . | TRBJ1-1 | TRBD1
TGTGCCAGCAGTTTATATGGGCCGAGCAATCAGCCCCAGCATTTT | CASSLYGPSNQPQHF | TRBV27 | 15 | . | TRBJ1-5 | .
TGTGCCAGCTCCTCAAAGGACAGGGCATCACCCCTCCACTTT | CASSSKDRASPLHF | TRBV18 | 14 | . | TRBJ1-6 | TRBD1
TGTGCCAGCAGCGAGTGGGACAGGGGTAACACCGGGGAGCTGTTTTTT | CASSEWDRGNTGELFF | TRBV9 | 16 | . | TRBJ2-2 | TRBD1
TGTGCCAGCAGCTTAGTGGGGGCTAGCACAGATACGCAGTATTTT | CASSLVGASTDTQYF | TRBV7-9 | 15 | . | TRBJ2-3 | .
TGTGCCAGCAGCTTTGACCACAGGGACAACTATTCACCCCTCCACTTT | CASSFDHRDNYSPLHF | TRBV5-5 | 16 | . | TRBJ1-6 | .
TGTGCCAGCAGCCGCGTCTCGAACACTGAAGCTTTCTTT | CASSRVSNTEAFF | TRBV7-9 | 13 | few | TRBJ1-1 | .
TGCGCCAGCAGGTCGGGACTAGCGGGAGTCACCTACGAGCAGTACTTC | CASRSGLAGVTYEQYF | TRBV5-1 | 16 | once | TRBJ2-7 | TRBD2
TGCGCCAGCAGCACTACAGGGGGCTCCTACAATGAGCAGTTCTTC | CASSTTGGSYNEQFF | TRBV4-3 | 15 | . | TRBJ2-1 | TRBD1
TGTGCCAGCAGTGGGACAGGGTGGACCGGGGAGCTGTTTTTT | CASSGTGWTGELFF | TRBV25-1 | 14 | . | TRBJ2-2 | TRBD1
TGCGCCAGCAGCCAAGGACAGGGGAGCTCCTATAATTCCCCCCTCCACTTT | CASSQGQGSSYNSPLHF | TRBV4-3 | 17 | . | TRBJ1-6 | TRBD1
TGCGCCAGCTCAGGGTTCGTTGGGGAGCTGTTTTTT | CASSGFVGELFF | TRBV4-1 | 12 | . | TRBJ2-2 | .
TGTGCCAGCAGTTACTCTGGCGGAAACAATGAGCAGTTCTTC | CASSYSGGNNEQFF | TRBV6-5 | 14 | . | TRBJ2-1 | .
TGTGCCAGCAGCTCAGCCGGGACTAGCGGCTACAATGAGCAGTTCTTC | CASSSAGTSGYNEQFF | TRBV13 | 16 | . | TRBJ2-1 | TRBD2
TGCGCCAGCAGCCAACAGCGGGGCTCCTCTGGGGCCAACGTCCTGACTTTC | CASSQQRGSSGANVLTF | TRBV4-1 | 17 | . | TRBJ2-6 | TRBD2
TGTGCCAGCAGCCAGGGCAGCCCAACGAACACCGGGGAGCTGTTTTTT | CASSQGSPTNTGELFF | TRBV4-2 | 16 | . | TRBJ2-2 | .
TGTGCCAGCAGTGCATGGGACAGGGGTATAGCTGAAGCTTTCTTT | CASSAWDRGIAEAFF | TRBV2 | 15 | . | TRBJ1-1 | TRBD1
TGTGCCAGCAGTGCCCCGGCGGGACAGAAAAACATTCAGTACTTC | CASSAPAGQKNIQYF | TRBV6-6 | 15 | . | TRBJ2-4 | .
TGTGCCAGCAGCCGGACTAGCGGCTCGGGGACCGGGGAGCTGTTTTTT | CASSRTSGSGTGELFF | TRBV7-2 | 16 | . | TRBJ2-2 | TRBD2
TGTGCCAGCAGTTTGTCCAGGGGGCTATACGAGCAGTACTTC | CASSLSRGLYEQYF | TRBV28 | 14 | . | TRBJ2-7 | TRBD1
TGTGCCAGCAGCCTCCGAACTTACGAGCAGTACTTC | CASSLRTYEQYF | TRBV7-9 | 12 | . | TRBJ2-7 | .
TGTGCCAGCAGTTTTTTCGGGAGTGTGGAGACCCAGTACTTC | CASSFFGSVETQYF | TRBV27 | 14 | . | TRBJ2-5 | .
TGTGCCAGCAGTGAAGGGAGGGCCCTCCCCTACAATGAGCAGTTCTTC | CASSEGRALPYNEQFF | TRBV6-1 | 16 | . | TRBJ2-1 | .
TGTGCCAGCAGTTATCCAGGGGGTTTTTATGGCTACACCTTC | CASSYPGGFYGYTF | TRBV6-6 | 14 | . | TRBJ1-2 | TRBD1
TGTGCCAGCAGCCAATTGGCGGGGGGCTACAATGAGCAGTTCTTC | CASSQLAGGYNEQFF | TRBV14 | 15 | . | TRBJ2-1 | TRBD2
TGCGCCAGCAGCCAAGATGTGGGGGGGAGAATCAAAGGCTACACCTTC | CASSQDVGGRIKGYTF | TRBV4-3 | 16 | once | TRBJ1-2 | .
TGTGCCAGCAGTTTTAGGGGACTAGCGGGGGCAAGTGAGCAGTTCTTC | CASSFRGLAGASEQFF | TRBV27 | 16 | . | TRBJ2-1 | TRBD2
TGTGCCACCAGCAGTCCCGGGACAGGTACCTACGAGCAGTACTTC | CATSSPGTGTYEQYF | TRBV15 | 15 | . | TRBJ2-7 | TRBD1
TGTGCCAGCAGCTGGGGACAGGGGGCGTATGGCTACACCTTC | CASSWGQGAYGYTF | TRBV5-4 | 14 | . | TRBJ1-2 | TRBD1
TGTGCCACCAGCAGAGATCTAAGTGGCGAGCAGTACTTC | CATSRDLSGEQYF | TRBV15 | 13 | . | TRBJ2-7 | .
TGCGCCAGCGGGCGGGACAGGGGGGCGAACACTGAAGCTTTCTTT | CASGRDRGANTEAFF | TRBV10-2 | 15 | few | TRBJ1-1 | TRBD1
TGTGCCAGCAGCGGGCGGGGCAATCAGCCCCAGCATTTT | CASSGRGNQPQHF | TRBV7-2 | 13 | . | TRBJ1-5 | .
TGTGCCAGCAGCTCCAGGACTCCCTTCGCAGATACGCAGTATTTT | CASSSRTPFADTQYF | TRBV5-4 | 15 | . | TRBJ2-3 | .
TGTGCCAGCAGCTTGATTAGGAGGGGACCTTTCAACCTGGACGAGCAGTACTTC | CASSLIRRGPFNLDEQYF | TRBV5-6 | 18 | . | TRBJ2-7 | .
TGTGCCAGCAGCTCGTTCGGGGGAACTAATGAAAAACTGTTTTTT | CASSSFGGTNEKLFF | TRBV7-9 | 15 | . | TRBJ1-4 | .
TGCGCCAGCAGCCAAGAGGGGGGACGAGGGGAAAAACTGTTTTTT | CASSQEGGRGEKLFF | TRBV4-3 | 15 | . | TRBJ1-4 | .